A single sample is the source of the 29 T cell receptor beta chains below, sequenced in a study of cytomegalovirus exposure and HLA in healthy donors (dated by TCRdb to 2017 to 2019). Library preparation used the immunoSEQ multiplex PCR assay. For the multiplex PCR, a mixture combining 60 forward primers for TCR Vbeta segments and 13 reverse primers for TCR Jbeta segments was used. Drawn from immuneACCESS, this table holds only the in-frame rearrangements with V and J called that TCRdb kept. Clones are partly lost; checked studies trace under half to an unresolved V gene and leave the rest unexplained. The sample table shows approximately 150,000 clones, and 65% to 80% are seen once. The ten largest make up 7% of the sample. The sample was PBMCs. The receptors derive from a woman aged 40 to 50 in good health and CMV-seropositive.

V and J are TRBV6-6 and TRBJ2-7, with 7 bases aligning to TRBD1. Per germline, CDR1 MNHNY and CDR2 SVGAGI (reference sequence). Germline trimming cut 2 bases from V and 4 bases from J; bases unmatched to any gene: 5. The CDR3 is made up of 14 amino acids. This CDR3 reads CASSYKDRLYEQYF. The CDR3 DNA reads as TGTGCCAGCAGTTACAAGGACAGGTTATACGAGCAGTACTTC.

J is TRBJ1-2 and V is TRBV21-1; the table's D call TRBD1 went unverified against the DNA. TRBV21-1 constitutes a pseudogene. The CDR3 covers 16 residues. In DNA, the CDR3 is TGTGCCAGCAGCAAAGGGGGTTTAACAGGGTTTGATGGCTACACCTTC. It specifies CASSKGGLTGFDGYTF.

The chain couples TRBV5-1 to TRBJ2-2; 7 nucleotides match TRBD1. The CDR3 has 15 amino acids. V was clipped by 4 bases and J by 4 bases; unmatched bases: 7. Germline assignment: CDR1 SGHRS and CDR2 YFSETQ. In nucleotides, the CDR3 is TGCGCCAGCAGCCCAACAGGGGACGGCACCGGGGAGCTGTTTTTT. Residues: CASSPTGDGTGELFF.

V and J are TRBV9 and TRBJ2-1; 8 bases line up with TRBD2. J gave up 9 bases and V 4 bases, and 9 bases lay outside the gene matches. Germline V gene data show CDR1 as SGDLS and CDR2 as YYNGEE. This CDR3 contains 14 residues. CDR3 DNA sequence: TGTGCCAGCAGCCAGACCGGGGGGGCGCTTGAGCAGTTCTTC. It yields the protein CASSQTGGALEQFF.

CDR3 protein: CASSPETGVRETQYF. In DNA form, the CDR3 reads TGTGCCAGCAGCCCCGAGACAGGGGTAAGGGAGACCCAGTACTTC. The chain uses TRBV9 and TRBJ2-5; the match to TRBD1 covers 8 bases. From germline, CDR1 is SGDLS and CDR2 YYNGEE. This CDR3 spans 15 amino acids. V lost 4 bases and J lost 5; bases outside the gene matches: 10.

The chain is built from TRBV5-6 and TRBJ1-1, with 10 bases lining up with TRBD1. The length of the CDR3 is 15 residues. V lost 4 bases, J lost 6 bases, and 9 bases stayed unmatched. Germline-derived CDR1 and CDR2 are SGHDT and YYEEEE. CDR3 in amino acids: CASSLVGQGRAEAFF. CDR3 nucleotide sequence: TGTGCCAGCAGCCTGGTGGGACAGGGGAGAGCTGAAGCTTTCTTT.

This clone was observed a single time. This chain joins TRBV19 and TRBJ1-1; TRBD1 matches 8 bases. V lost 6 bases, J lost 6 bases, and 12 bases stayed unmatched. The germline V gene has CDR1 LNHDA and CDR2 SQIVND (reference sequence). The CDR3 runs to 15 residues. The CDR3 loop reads CASRRQGPEHAEAFF. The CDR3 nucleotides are TGTGCCAGTAGGCGACAGGGGCCTGAGCACGCTGAAGCTTTCTTT.

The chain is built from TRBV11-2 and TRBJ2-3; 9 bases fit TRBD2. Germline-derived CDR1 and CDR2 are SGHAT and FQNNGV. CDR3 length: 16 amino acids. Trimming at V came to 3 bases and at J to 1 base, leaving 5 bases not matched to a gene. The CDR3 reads CASSLGAGGGTDTQYF. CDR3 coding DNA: TGTGCCAGCAGCTTGGGAGCGGGGGGTGGCACAGATACGCAGTATTTT.

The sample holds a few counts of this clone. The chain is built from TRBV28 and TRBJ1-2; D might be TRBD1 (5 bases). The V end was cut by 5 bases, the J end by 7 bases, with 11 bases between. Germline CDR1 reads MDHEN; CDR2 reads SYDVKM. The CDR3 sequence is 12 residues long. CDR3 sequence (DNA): TGTGCCAGCAGTCAGGGTGGCGCTGGCTACACCTTC. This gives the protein CASSQGGAGYTF.

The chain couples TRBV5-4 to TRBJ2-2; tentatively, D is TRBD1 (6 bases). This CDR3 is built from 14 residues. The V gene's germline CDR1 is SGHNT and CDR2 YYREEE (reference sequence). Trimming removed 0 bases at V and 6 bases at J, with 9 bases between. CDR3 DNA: TGTGCCAGCAGCTTGGGGACAGCCGCCGGGGAGCTGTTTTTT. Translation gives CASSLGTAAGELFF.

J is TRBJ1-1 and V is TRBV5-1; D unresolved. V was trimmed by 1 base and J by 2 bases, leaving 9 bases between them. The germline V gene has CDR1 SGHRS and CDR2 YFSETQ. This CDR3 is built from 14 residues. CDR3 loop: CASSLLGINTEAFF. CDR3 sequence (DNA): TGCGCCAGCAGCTTGCTAGGAATAAACACTGAAGCTTTCTTT.

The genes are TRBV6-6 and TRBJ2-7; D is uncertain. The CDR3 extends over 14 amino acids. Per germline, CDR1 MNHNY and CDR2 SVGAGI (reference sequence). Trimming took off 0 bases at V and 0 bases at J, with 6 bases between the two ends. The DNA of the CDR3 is TGTGCCAGCAGTTACTCGGGCTACTCCTACGAGCAGTACTTC. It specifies CASSYSGYSYEQYF.

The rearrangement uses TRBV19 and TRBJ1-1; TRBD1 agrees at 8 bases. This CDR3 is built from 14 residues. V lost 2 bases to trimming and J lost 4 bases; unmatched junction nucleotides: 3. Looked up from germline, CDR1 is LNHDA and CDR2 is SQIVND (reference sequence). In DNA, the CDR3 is TGTGCCAGTAGTATACAGGGGGCAGGCACTGAAGCTTTCTTT. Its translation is CASSIQGAGTEAFF.

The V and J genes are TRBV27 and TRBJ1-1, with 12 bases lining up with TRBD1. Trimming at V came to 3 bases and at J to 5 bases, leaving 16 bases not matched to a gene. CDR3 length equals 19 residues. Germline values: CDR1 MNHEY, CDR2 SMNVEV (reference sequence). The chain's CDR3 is CASSFRSTGTGGVSTEAFF. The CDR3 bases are TGTGCCAGCAGTTTTCGATCTACCGGGACAGGGGGCGTAAGTACTGAAGCTTTCTTT.

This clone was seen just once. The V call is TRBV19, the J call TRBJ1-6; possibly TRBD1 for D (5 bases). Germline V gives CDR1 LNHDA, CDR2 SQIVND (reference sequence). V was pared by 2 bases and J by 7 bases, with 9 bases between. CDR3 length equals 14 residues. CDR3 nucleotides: TGTGCCAGTAGTATAAGTGGGGGGAATTCACCCCTCCACTTT. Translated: CASSISGGNSPLHF. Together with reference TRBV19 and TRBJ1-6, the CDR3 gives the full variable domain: DGGITQSPKYLFRKEGQNVTLSCEQNLNHDAMYWYRQDPGQGLRLIYYSQIVNDFQKGDIAEGYSVSREKKESFPLTVTSAQKNPTAFYLCASSISGGNSPLHFGNGTRLTVT.

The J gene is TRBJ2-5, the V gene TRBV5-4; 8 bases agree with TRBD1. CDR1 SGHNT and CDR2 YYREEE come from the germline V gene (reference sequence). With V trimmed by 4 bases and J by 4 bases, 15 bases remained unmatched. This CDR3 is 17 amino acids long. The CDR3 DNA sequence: TGTGCCAGCAGCCCCGCATCCGGGACAGGAGCAATAGAGACCCAGTACTTC. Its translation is CASSPASGTGAIETQYF.

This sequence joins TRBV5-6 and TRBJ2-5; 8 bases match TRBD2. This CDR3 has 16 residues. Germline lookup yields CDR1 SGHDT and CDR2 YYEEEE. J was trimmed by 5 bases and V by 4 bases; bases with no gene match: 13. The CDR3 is CASSMVVPGLVETQYF. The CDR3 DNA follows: TGTGCCAGCAGCATGGTTGTTCCGGGACTAGTGGAGACCCAGTACTTC.

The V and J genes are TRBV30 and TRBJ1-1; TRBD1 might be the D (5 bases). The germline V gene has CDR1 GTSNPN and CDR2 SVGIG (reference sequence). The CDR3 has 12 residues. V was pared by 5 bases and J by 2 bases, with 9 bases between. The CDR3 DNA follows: TGTGCCTGGGGACACTACAACACTGAAGCTTTCTTT. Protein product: CAWGHYNTEAFF.

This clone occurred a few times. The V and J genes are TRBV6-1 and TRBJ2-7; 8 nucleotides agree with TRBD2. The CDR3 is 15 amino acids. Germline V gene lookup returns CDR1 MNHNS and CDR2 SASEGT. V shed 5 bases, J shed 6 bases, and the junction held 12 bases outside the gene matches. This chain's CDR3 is CASSFGGLGSREQYF. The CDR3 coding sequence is TGTGCCAGCAGTTTCGGGGGACTAGGGAGTCGCGAGCAGTACTTC.

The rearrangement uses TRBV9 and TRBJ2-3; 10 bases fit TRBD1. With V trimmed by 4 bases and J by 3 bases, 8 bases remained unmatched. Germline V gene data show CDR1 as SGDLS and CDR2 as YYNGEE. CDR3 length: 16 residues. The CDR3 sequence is CASSIRTGQGTDTQYF. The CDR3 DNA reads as TGTGCCAGCAGCATTAGAACGGGACAGGGGACAGATACGCAGTATTTT.

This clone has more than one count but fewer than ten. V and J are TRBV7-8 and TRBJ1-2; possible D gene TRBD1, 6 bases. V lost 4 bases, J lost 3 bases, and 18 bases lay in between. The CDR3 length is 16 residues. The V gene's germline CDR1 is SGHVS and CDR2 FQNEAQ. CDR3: CASSSPSTGWDYGYTF. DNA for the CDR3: TGTGCCAGCAGCTCCCCGTCGACAGGATGGGACTATGGCTACACCTTC.

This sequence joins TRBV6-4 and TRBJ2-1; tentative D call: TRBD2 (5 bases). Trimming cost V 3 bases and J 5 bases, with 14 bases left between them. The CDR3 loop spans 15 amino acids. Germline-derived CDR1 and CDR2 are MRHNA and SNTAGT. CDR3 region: CASSDFTGSNNEQFF. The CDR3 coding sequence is TGTGCCAGCAGTGATTTTACGGGGTCAAACAATGAGCAGTTCTTC.

The CDR3 reads CASTRDSPDSGNTIYF. DNA of the CDR3: TGTGCCAGCACGCGGGACAGCCCCGACTCTGGAAACACCATATATTTT. The V and J genes are TRBV2 and TRBJ1-3; 7 bases are a match to TRBD1. Germline assignment: CDR1 SNHLY and CDR2 FYNNEI. J lost 0 bases, V lost 7 bases, and 9 bases had no gene match. This CDR3 has 16 amino acids.

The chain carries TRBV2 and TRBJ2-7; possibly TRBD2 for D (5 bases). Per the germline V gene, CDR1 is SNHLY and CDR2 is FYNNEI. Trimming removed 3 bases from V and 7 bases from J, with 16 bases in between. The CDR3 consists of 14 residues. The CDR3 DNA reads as TGTGCCAGCAGTGATGCCTTAGGACTGGGGGAGCAGTACTTC. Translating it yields CASSDALGLGEQYF. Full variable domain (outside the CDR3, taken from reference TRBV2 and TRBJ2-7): EPEVTQTPSHQVTQMGQEVILRCVPISNHLYFYWYRQILGQKVEFLVSFYNNEISEKSEIFDDQFSVERPDGSNFTLKIRSTKLEDSAMYFCASSDALGLGEQYFGPGTRLTVT.

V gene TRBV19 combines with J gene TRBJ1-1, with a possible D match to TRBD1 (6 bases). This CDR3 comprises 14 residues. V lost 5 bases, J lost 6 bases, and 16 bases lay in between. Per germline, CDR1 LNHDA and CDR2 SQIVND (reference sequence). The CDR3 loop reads CASSWGGGFAEAFF. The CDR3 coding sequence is TGTGCCAGTAGTTGGGGGGGCGGGTTCGCTGAAGCTTTCTTT.

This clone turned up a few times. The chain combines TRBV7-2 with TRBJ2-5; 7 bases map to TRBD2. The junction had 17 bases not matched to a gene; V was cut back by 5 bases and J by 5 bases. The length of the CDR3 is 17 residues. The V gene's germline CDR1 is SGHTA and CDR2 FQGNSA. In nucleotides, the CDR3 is TGTGCCAGCAGCCGATTCGCCGGGGCTAGCGGTAGGGAGACCCAGTACTTC. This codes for CASSRFAGASGRETQYF.

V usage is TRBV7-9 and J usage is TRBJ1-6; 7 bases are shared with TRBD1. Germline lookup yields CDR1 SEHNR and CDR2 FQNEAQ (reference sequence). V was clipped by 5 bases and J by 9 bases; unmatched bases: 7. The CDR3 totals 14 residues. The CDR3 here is CASSLRQGGSPLHF. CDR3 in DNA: TGTGCCAGCAGCCTCAGACAGGGAGGTTCACCCCTCCACTTT.

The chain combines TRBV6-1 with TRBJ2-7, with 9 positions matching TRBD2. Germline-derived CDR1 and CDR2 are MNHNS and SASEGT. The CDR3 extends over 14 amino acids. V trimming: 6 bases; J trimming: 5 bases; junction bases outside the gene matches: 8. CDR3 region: CASSPGLALDEQYF. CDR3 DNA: TGTGCCAGCAGCCCGGGACTAGCTCTGGACGAGCAGTACTTC.

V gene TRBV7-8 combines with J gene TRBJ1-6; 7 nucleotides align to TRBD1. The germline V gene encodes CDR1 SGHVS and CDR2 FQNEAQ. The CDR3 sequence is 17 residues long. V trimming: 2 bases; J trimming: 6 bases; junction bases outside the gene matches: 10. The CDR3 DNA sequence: TGTGCCAGCAGCTTATCCACTGCCGGGACAGCTAATTCACCCCTCCACTTT. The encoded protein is CASSLSTAGTANSPLHF.